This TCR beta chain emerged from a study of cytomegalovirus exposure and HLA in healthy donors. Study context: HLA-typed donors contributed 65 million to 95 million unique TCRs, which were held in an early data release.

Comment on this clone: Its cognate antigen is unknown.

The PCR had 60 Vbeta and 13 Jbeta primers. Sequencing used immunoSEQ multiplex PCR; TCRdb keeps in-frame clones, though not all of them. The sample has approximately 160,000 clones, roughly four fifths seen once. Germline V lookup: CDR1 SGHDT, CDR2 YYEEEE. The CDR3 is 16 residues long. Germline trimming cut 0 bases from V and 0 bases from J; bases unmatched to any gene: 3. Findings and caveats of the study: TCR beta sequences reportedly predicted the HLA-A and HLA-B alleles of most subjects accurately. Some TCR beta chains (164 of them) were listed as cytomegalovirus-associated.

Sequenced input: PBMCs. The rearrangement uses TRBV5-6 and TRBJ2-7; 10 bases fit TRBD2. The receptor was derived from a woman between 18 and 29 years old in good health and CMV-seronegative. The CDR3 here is CASSLVSSGSSYEQYF. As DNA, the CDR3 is TGTGCCAGCAGCTTGGTGTCTAGCGGGAGCTCCTACGAGCAGTACTTC.